This TCR beta chain was obtained from a study of identifying expanded T cells in peripheral blood. Findings and limits, study-wide: About 1.2 clones differed between technical replicates, versus around 15 and 19 over time. Two-week clone count variance significantly increased as total template count grew.

Profiled with immunoSEQ multiplex PCR; TCRdb holds only in-frame clones, not every one. The sample lists 50,000 to 60,000 clones, around 81% occurring once. Germline V CDR1 and CDR2: SGHTA, FQGNSA. The V and J ends lost 2 bases and 5 bases, in that order; junction bases with no gene match: 6. The CDR3 is made up of 15 amino acids. About this clone: The antigen remains unidentified.

The chain combines TRBV7-2 with TRBJ2-1; TRBD2 matches at 7 bases. Input material: blood. The TCR comes from a person aged 18 to 75 in good health. The CDR3 reads CASSLTGGSHNEQFF. As DNA, the CDR3 is TGTGCCAGCAGCTTAACGGGCGGGAGCCACAATGAGCAGTTCTTC.